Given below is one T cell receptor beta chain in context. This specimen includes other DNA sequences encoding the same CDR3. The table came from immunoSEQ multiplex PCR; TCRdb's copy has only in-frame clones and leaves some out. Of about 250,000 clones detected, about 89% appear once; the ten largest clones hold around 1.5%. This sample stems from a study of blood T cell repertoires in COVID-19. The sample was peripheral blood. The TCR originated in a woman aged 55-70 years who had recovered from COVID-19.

The CDR3 spells CASSLTGNTEAFF. The DNA for the CDR3 is TGTGCCAGCAGCTTGACAGGTAACACTGAAGCTTTCTTT. This chain uses TRBV5-5 with TRBJ1-1; D is perhaps TRBD1 (5 bases). V lost 1 base to trimming and J lost 2 bases, with 6 bases between them. Looked up from germline, CDR1 is SGHKS and CDR2 is YYEKEE (reference sequence). The CDR3 spans 13 residues.